One sample yielded the 21 T cell receptor beta chains listed below, sequenced in a study of vaccination and CD4 T cells after COVID-19. The Oncomine TCR Beta short-read assay sequenced DNA from cultured CD4+ T cells. TCRdb called the PCR reads again in MiXCR, with one record for every CDR3 protein. The sample records thousands of distinct CDR3 sequences, roughly a third being singletons. Treatment of the sample: roughly 10-day PBMC culture with coronavirus spike peptide pools or control peptides (ViraFEST assay). CD4+ T cells of the unexposed donor were collected before the COVID-19 pandemic (2011-2018). These receptors have no identified antigens. Sequencing was done on a sample of CD4+ T cells from blood, cultured in vitro. These receptors originate from a human donor in good health.

The chain combines TRBV5-1 with TRBJ2-1, with 9 nucleotides matching TRBD1. Trimming removed 4 bases from V and 7 bases from J; junction bases left unmatched: 3. The CDR3 sequence is 13 residues long. The germline CDR1 and CDR2 sequences are SGHRS and YFSETQ. CDR3 nucleotide sequence: TGCGCCAGCAGCGGACAGGGGAGAAATGAGCAGTTCTTC. It translates to CASSGQGRNEQFF. The full variable domain, its missing parts supplied by reference TRBV5-1 and TRBJ2-1, is KAGVTQTPRYLIKTRGQQVTLSCSPISGHRSVSWYQQTPGQGLQFLFEYFSETQRNKGNFPGRFSGRQFSNSRSEMNVSTLELGDSALYLCASSGQGRNEQFFGPGTRLTVL.

There are a few counts of this clonotype. The chain couples TRBV27 to TRBJ1-2, with a tentative D call TRBD1 (6 bases). The ends were cut back, 4 bases at V and 5 bases at J, with 11 bases in the middle. CDR1 is MNHEY, CDR2 SMNVEV, per germline (reference sequence). The CDR3 extends over 13 amino acids. CDR3 bases: TGTGCCAGCAGTTCGACAGGAAGATATGGCTACACCTTC. This encodes CASSSTGRYGYTF.

The V and J genes are TRBV5-6 and TRBJ2-7, with D tentatively TRBD1 (6 bases). This CDR3 is 13 amino acids long. Per the germline V gene, CDR1 is SGHDT and CDR2 is YYEEEE. V gave up 2 bases and J gave up 5 bases, with 11 bases separating them. The CDR3 loop is CASSFDRDNEQYF. As DNA, the CDR3 is TGTGCCAGCAGCTTTGATAGGGACAACGAGCAGTACTTC. The complete variable domain, with remaining parts taken from reference TRBV5-6 and TRBJ2-7, reads DAGVTQSPTHLIKTRGQQVTLRCSPKSGHDTVSWYQQALGQGPQFIFQYYEEEERQRGNFPDRFSGHQFPNYSSELNVNALLLGDSALYLCASSFDRDNEQYFGPGTRLTVT.

This chain links TRBV6-5 with TRBJ2-1; 10 positions agree with TRBD2. This CDR3 is built from 15 residues. J lost 2 bases, V lost 4 bases, and 2 bases had no gene match. Germline assignment: CDR1 MNHEY and CDR2 SVGAGI. CDR3 in amino acids: CASSSGLAAYNEQFF. The DNA of the CDR3 is TGTGCCAGCAGTTCCGGACTAGCGGCCTACAATGAGCAGTTCTTC.

This chain joins TRBV5-1 and TRBJ1-6; no definite D call. V lost 1 base and J lost 7, with 9 bases in between. Germline values: CDR1 SGHRS, CDR2 YFSETQ. The CDR3 runs 14 residues. CDR3 region: CASSLSGRNSPLHF. For the CDR3, the DNA is TGCGCCAGCAGCTTGAGCGGCAGAAATTCACCCCTCCACTTT.

The chain is built from TRBV12-3 or TRBV12-4 and TRBJ2-1; D unclear. Between the trimmed V and J ends, which lost 4 bases and 11 bases, there was a span of 9 bases. The CDR3 covers 11 residues. The CDR3 is CASSSPRKQFF. The CDR3, as DNA: TGTGCCAGCAGTTCTCCCAGGAAGCAGTTCTTC.

The chain carries TRBV18 and TRBJ1-2; D is perhaps TRBD1 (5 bases). The V gene lost 3 bases and the J gene lost 3 bases, with 8 bases spanning the gap. Germline CDR1 is KGHSH and CDR2 is LQKENI. The CDR3 is 13 residues long. The CDR3 spells CASSPSGYYGYTF. The CDR3 DNA reads as TGTGCCAGCTCACCCTCAGGGTACTATGGCTACACCTTC.

Only a few counts were recorded for this clonotype. The genes are TRBV6-1 and TRBJ1-2; no firm D call. With 3 bases removed from V and 4 bases from J, the gap between germline ends came to 15 bases. The CDR3 runs to 15 residues. Germline values: CDR1 MNHNS, CDR2 SASEGT. CDR3 bases: TGTGCCAGCAGTGATCGTCATTCGGGCCCCTATGGCTACACCTTC. Encoded protein: CASSDRHSGPYGYTF.

This clonotype is medium-sized (0.01 to 0.1%) in the sample. The chain has TRBV6-2 or TRBV6-3 and TRBJ2-3; TRBD2 aligns across 10 bases. V lost 8 bases and J lost 4; bases outside the gene matches: 6. The CDR3 contains 14 residues. Looked up from germline, CDR1 is MNHEY and CDR2 is SVGEGT. CDR3 coding DNA: TGTGCCAGCGGAACGAGCGGGGGGGCAGATACGCAGTATTTT. Its protein product is CASGTSGGADTQYF.

This clonotype occurred a few times. The rearrangement links TRBV7-3 to TRBJ1-1; tentative D call: TRBD1 (5 bases). This CDR3 has 14 residues. Germline values: CDR1 SGHTA, CDR2 FQGTGA. V was clipped by 3 bases and J by 3 bases, with 11 bases between them. The CDR3 coding sequence is TGTGCCAGCAGCTTGGGAGGGGCATACACTGAAGCTTTCTTT. It codes for CASSLGGAYTEAFF.

The chain recombines TRBV20-1 with TRBJ2-5, with D maybe TRBD1 (5 bases). CDR3 length: 13 residues. V dropped 6 bases and J dropped 2 bases, with 13 bases sitting between them. CDR1 and CDR2 (germline): DFQATT, SNEGSKA (reference sequence). The CDR3 here is CSALDRSQETQYF. The CDR3 DNA follows: TGCAGTGCCCTAGACAGATCACAAGAGACCCAGTACTTC.

This clonotype was picked up a small number of times. The chain is built from TRBV6-5 and TRBJ2-3, with 8 nucleotides matching TRBD2. Looked up from germline, CDR1 is MNHEY and CDR2 is SVGAGI. The CDR3 extends over 14 amino acids. The V segment lost 3 bases and the J segment 6 bases; nucleotides outside the gene matches: 5. The CDR3 region has the DNA TGTGCCAGCAGTTATCCGGGGGGGCGGGATACGCAGTATTTT. It codes for CASSYPGGRDTQYF.

The genes are TRBV10-1 and TRBJ1-1, with a possible D match to TRBD1 (5 bases). Germline values: CDR1 WNHNN, CDR2 SYGVQD (reference sequence). The CDR3 runs to 13 residues. V was clipped by 1 base and J by 4 bases, with 7 bases between them. CDR3 bases: TGCGCCAGCAGTGAGTTGGGGGGCACTGAAGCTTTCTTT. As protein: CASSELGGTEAFF.

V gene TRBV7-3 combines with J gene TRBJ2-1; D ambiguous. Trimming took off 2 bases at V and 4 bases at J, with 12 bases between the two ends. The CDR3 is 15 residues long. Germline CDR1 SGHTA, CDR2 FQGTGA. The CDR3 DNA is TGTGCCAGCAGCTTAGTCCCGGTGCAGTACAATGAGCAGTTCTTC. Its translation is CASSLVPVQYNEQFF.

The chain couples TRBV7-2 to TRBJ1-1, with D hard to call. This CDR3 has 12 residues. V lost 2 bases to trimming and J lost 7 bases, with 8 bases between them. Germline V gives CDR1 SGHTA, CDR2 FQGNSA. The CDR3 bases are TGTGCCAGCAGCTTACTCGTATTTGAAGCTTTCTTT. Translating gives CASSLLVFEAFF.

This clonotype was counted between two and nine times. This rearrangement joins TRBV19 to TRBJ1-6, with no clear D. Per germline, CDR1 LNHDA and CDR2 SQIVND (reference sequence). The V and J ends lost 7 bases and 8 bases respectively, with 15 bases between them. This CDR3 comprises 14 residues. The CDR3, as DNA: TGTGCCAGTACTTCCGGAAGCGGTGATTCACCCCTCCACTTT. Translation: CASTSGSGDSPLHF.

This clonotype showed up just a few times. The chain couples TRBV27 to TRBJ1-6, with a tentative D call TRBD1 (6 bases). CDR3 length: 15 residues. Germline CDR1 is MNHEY and CDR2 is SMNVEV (reference sequence). The V and J ends lost 4 bases and 10 bases respectively, with 17 bases between them. This chain's CDR3 is CASSSTTGLRSPLHF. Here the CDR3 DNA reads TGTGCCAGCAGTTCCACAACAGGGTTGAGGTCACCCCTCCACTTT.

In DNA form, the CDR3 reads TGTGCTAGTGGTTTGGACGGGCTGACAGCACCCCTCCACTTT. It encodes CASGLDGLTAPLHF. The gene calls are TRBV12-5 and TRBJ1-6; D might be TRBD1 (5 bases). V lost 1 base to trimming and J lost 11 bases, with 12 bases between them. In germline, CDR1 is LGHNT, CDR2 FRNRAP. The CDR3 covers 14 residues. Full variable domain (remainder filled in from reference TRBV12-5 and TRBJ1-6): DARVTQTPRHKVTEMGQEVTMRCQPILGHNTVFWYRQTMMQGLELLAYFRNRAPLDDSGMPKDRFSAEMPDATLATLKIQPSEPRDSAVYFCASGLDGLTAPLHFGNGTRLTVT.

This rearrangement joins TRBV20-1 to TRBJ1-4; D is ambiguous. Trimming shortened V by 0 bases and J by 6 bases, and 14 bases separated the two germline ends. Germline loops: CDR1 DFQATT, CDR2 SNEGSKA (reference sequence). This CDR3 comprises 15 residues. CDR3 in amino acids: CSARDMRDTHEKLFF. The DNA of the CDR3 is TGCAGTGCTAGAGATATGAGGGATACACATGAAAAACTGTTTTTT.

This clonotype was observed a few times. The genes are TRBV7-6 and TRBJ1-4; D not resolved. The CDR3 consists of 15 residues. The V end lost 5 bases, the J end lost 2 bases, and 12 bases lay between the germline ends. Germline V CDR1 and CDR2: SGHVS, FNYEAQ. The DNA of the CDR3 is TGTGCCAGCAGCGAGGGAGGGCCTACTAATGAAAAACTGTTTTTT. Its protein product is CASSEGGPTNEKLFF.

The chain uses TRBV27 and TRBJ1-5, with D possibly being TRBD1 (6 bases). The CDR3 extends over 12 amino acids. Germline CDR1 reads MNHEY; CDR2 reads SMNVEV (reference sequence). V lost 8 bases and J 7 bases, leaving 12 bases between the germline ends. CDR3 in amino acids: CASWDIKQPQHF. The CDR3 region has the DNA TGTGCCAGCTGGGACATTAAACAGCCCCAGCATTTT.